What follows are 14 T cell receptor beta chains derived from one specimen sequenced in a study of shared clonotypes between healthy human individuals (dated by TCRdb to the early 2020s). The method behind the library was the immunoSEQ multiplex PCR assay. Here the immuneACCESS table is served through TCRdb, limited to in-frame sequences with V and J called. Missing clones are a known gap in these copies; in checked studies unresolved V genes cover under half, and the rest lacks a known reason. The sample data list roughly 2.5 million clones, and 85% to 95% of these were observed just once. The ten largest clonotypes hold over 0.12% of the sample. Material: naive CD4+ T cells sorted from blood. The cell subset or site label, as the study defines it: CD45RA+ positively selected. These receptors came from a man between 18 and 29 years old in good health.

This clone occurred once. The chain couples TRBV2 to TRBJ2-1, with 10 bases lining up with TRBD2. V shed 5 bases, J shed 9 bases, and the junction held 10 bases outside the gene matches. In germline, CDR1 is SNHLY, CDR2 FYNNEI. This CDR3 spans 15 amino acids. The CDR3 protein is CASSPGTSAPFEQFF. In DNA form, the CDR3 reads TGTGCCAGCAGTCCCGGGACTAGCGCCCCCTTTGAGCAGTTCTTC.

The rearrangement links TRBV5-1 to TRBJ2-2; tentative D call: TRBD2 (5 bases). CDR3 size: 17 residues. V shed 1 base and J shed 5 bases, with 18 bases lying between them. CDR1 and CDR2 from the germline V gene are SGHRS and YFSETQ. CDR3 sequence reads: CASSLRGQVFQTGELFF. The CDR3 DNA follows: TGCGCCAGCAGCTTGCGCGGGCAGGTTTTTCAGACCGGGGAGCTGTTTTTT.

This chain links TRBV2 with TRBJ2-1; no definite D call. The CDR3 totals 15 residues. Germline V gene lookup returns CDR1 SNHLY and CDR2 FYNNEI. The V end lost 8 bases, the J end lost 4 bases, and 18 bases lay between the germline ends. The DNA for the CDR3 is TGTGCCAGCTCAGTCCGGCAGCCGTTATACAATGAGCAGTTCTTC. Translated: CASSVRQPLYNEQFF.

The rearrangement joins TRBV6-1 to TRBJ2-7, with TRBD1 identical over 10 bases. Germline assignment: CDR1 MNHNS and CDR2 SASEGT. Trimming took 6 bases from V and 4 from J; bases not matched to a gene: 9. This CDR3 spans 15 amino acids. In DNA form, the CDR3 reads TGTGCCAGCAGGTACCTCTGGACAGGGGGATACGAGCAGTACTTC. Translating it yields CASRYLWTGGYEQYF.

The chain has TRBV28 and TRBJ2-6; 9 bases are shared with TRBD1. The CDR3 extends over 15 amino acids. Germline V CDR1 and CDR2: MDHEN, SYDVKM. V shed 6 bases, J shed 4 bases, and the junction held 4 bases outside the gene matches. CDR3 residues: CASSWTGVGANVLTF. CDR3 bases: TGTGCCAGCAGCTGGACAGGGGTCGGGGCCAACGTCCTGACTTTC.

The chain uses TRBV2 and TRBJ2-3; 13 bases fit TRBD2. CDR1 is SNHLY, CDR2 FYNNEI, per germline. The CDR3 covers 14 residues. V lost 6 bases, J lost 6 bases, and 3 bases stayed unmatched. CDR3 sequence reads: CASRGTSGADTQYF. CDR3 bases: TGTGCCAGCAGAGGGACTAGCGGGGCGGATACGCAGTATTTT.

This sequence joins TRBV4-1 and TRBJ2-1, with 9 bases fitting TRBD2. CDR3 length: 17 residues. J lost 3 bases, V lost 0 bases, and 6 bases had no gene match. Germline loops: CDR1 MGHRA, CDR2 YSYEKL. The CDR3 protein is CASSQDRRLADYNEQFF. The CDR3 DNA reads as TGCGCCAGCAGCCAAGATCGCAGACTAGCGGACTACAATGAGCAGTTCTTC.

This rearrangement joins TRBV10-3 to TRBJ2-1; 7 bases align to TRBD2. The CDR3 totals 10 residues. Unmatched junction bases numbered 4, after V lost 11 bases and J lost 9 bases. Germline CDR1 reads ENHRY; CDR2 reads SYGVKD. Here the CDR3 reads CAASSGEQFF. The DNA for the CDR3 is TGTGCCGCCTCTAGCGGTGAGCAGTTCTTC.

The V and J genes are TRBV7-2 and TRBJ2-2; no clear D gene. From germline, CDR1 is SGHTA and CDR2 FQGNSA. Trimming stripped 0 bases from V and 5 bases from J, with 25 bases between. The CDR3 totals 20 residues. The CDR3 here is CASSLASSKPWVFFTGELFF. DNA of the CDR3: TGTGCCAGCAGCTTAGCCTCTAGTAAACCCTGGGTTTTCTTTACCGGGGAGCTGTTTTTT.

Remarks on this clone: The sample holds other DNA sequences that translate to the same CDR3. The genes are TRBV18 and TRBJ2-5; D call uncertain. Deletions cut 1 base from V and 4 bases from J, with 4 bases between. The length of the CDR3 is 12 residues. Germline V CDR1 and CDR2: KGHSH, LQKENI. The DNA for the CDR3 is TGTGCCAGCTCACCACTAGGAGAGACCCAGTACTTC. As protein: CASSPLGETQYF.

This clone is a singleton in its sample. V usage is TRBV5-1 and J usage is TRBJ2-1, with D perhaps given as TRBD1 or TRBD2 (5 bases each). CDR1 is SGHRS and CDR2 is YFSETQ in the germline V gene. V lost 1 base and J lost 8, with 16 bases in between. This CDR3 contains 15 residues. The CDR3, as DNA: TGCGCCAGCAGCTTGTACGGTCGATTGGGGGATGAGCAGTTCTTC. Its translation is CASSLYGRLGDEQFF.

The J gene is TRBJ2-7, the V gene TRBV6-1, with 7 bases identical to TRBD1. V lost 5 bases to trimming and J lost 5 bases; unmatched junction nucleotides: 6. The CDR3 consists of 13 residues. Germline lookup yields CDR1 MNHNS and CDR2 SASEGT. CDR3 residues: CASSLTGVDEQYF. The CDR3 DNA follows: TGTGCCAGCAGTTTAACAGGGGTGGACGAGCAGTACTTC.

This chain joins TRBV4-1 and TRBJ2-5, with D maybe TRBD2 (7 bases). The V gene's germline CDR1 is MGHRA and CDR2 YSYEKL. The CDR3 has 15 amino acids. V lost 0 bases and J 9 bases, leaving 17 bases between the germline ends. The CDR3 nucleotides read TGCGCCAGCAGCCAAGAAGCGGGACAAGCCATGGCCCAGTACTTC. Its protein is CASSQEAGQAMAQYF.

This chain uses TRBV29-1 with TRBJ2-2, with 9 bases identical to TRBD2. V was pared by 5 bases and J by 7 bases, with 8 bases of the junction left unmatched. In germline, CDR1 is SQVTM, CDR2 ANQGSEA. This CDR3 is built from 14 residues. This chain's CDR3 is CSVHSGSLGGELFF. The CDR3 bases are TGCAGCGTTCATAGCGGGAGTCTCGGCGGGGAGCTGTTTTTT.